The 19 T cell receptor beta chains below were found in one sample sequenced in a study of T cells in Graves' hyperthyroidism and ophthalmopathy. TCR beta CDR3 region amplification was performed from RNA transcripts. In the first-round RT-PCR of the TCR CDR3, the HTBI primer set was used. TCRdb passed the multiplex PCR reads through MiXCR, listing each CDR3 protein once. This sample has roughly 630,000 distinct CDR3 sequences; about a sixth occur once, and the top ten carry approximately 7.4%. Sequenced material: blood. Receptors were obtained from a woman aged 25 to 45 with Graves' hyperthyroidism.

This clonotype was detected many times. Its ends do not fully match the called genes, so a read error is possible. V gene TRBV12-3 or TRBV12-4 combines with J gene TRBJ1-1; no firm D call. The CDR3 loop spans 17 amino acids. Here the CDR3 DNA reads TGTGCCAGCAGTCTAGCGAGGGAGTCGATTCTGAACACTGAAGCTTTCTTT. Protein sequence: CASSLARESILNTEAFF.

This clonotype was counted many times. This chain uses TRBV6-6 with TRBJ1-1; weak D call: TRBD1 (5 bases). The V end was cut by 1 base, the J end by 6 bases, with 12 bases between. CDR1 and CDR2 (germline): MNHNY, SVGAGI (reference sequence). The CDR3 sequence is 14 residues long. For the CDR3, the DNA is TGTGCCAGCAGTTACTTGGGGGAATCGGCTGAAGCTTTCTTT. It codes for CASSYLGESAEAFF.

This clonotype came up a few times. This chain joins TRBV5-4 and TRBJ1-1; TRBD1 agrees at 7 bases. The CDR3 totals 16 residues. CDR1 is SGHNT and CDR2 is YYREEE in the germline V gene (reference sequence). The V and J ends lost 5 bases and 4 bases, in that order; junction bases with no gene match: 14. The CDR3 region has the DNA TGTGCCAGCAGTCGGGACAGTTTCACACTACCCACTGAAGCTTTCTTT. This translates into CASSRDSFTLPTEAFF. The whole variable domain, filled in from reference TRBV5-4 and TRBJ1-1, reads ETGVTQSPTHLIKTRGQQVTLRCSSQSGHNTVSWYQQALGQGPQFIFQYYREEENGRGNFPPRFSGLQFPNYSSELNVNALELDDSALYLCASSRDSFTLPTEAFFGQGTRLTVV.

This clonotype has at least ten counts. The chain couples TRBV18 to TRBJ2-7; D may be TRBD1 (5 bases). In germline, CDR1 is KGHSH, CDR2 LQKENI. CDR3 size: 13 residues. The V gene lost 1 base and the J gene lost 6 bases, with 10 bases spanning the gap. The CDR3 loop is CASSPLRESEQYF. The CDR3 DNA sequence: TGTGCCAGCTCACCACTCAGGGAATCCGAGCAGTACTTC.

The chain is built from TRBV11-2 and TRBJ2-7; 11 bases map to TRBD2. Germline V gives CDR1 SGHAT, CDR2 FQNNGV. This CDR3 region has 18 residues. V dropped 0 bases and J dropped 1; count of bases not matched to a gene: 8. CDR3 bases: TGTGCCAGCAGCTTAGATTCTAGCGGGAGGTTTGGTTCCTACGAGCAGTACTTC. It is translated as CASSLDSSGRFGSYEQYF.

This clonotype was detected only a few times. The chain is built from TRBV4-3 and TRBJ2-7; D tentatively fits TRBD1 or TRBD2 (5 bases each). Trimming took off 4 bases at V and 0 bases at J, with 10 bases between the two ends. Germline CDR1 LGHNA, CDR2 YSLEER. The CDR3 loop spans 14 amino acids. The CDR3 spells CASSPRGDSYEQYF. In DNA form, the CDR3 reads TGCGCCAGCAGCCCCCGAGGGGACTCCTACGAGCAGTACTTC.

In its sample, this clonotype was seen many times. This CDR3 reads CAWSRYTPTEAFF. DNA for the CDR3: TGTGCCTGGAGTCGGTACACCCCCACTGAAGCTTTCTTT. The genes are TRBV30 and TRBJ1-1; D is unclear. Per the germline V gene, CDR1 is GTSNPN and CDR2 is SVGIG (reference sequence). Trimming took 2 bases from V and 4 from J, leaving 11 bases between them. The CDR3 sequence is 13 residues long.

There are many counts of this clonotype. The rearrangement links TRBV28 to TRBJ1-1; no reliable D call. Germline CDR1 MDHEN, CDR2 SYDVKM. The CDR3 consists of 17 residues. The V gene lost 1 base and the J gene lost 1 base, with 16 bases spanning the gap. CDR3 nucleotides: TGTGCCAGCAGTTTATATCTCGGGGAGTCGACGAACACTGAAGCTTTCTTT. This translates into CASSLYLGESTNTEAFF.

Remarks on this clonotype: This clone may be a read error of a much larger clone one base away. The chain recombines TRBV20-1 with TRBJ2-3, with 8 bases fitting TRBD2. Per the germline V gene, CDR1 is DFQATT and CDR2 is SNEGSKA (reference sequence). This CDR3 has 16 amino acids. V shed 3 bases, J shed 4 bases, and the junction held 12 bases outside the gene matches. The CDR3 spells CSARFPLAGDADTQYF. The CDR3 DNA sequence: TGCAGTGCTAGGTTTCCCCTAGCGGGCGACGCAGATACGCAGTATTTT.

This clonotype appeared many times. The chain couples TRBV19 to TRBJ1-5; D call uncertain. Trimming pared 0 bases from V and 7 bases from J, leaving 16 bases between. This CDR3 is built from 16 residues. Germline assignment: CDR1 LNHDA and CDR2 SQIVND (reference sequence). The CDR3 DNA is TGTGCCAGTAGTATAGAGTTGGATACACTCGGACAGCCCCAGCATTTT. Its protein product is CASSIELDTLGQPQHF.

This clonotype showed up many times. The chain couples TRBV20-1 to TRBJ2-3, with 8 bases identical to TRBD2. CDR1 is DFQATT, CDR2 SNEGSKA, per germline (reference sequence). V was clipped by 3 bases and J by 3 bases; unmatched bases: 5. The CDR3 consists of 14 residues. CDR3 protein: CSASLAGGTDTQYF. The CDR3 DNA follows: TGCAGTGCTAGCCTAGCGGGTGGTACAGATACGCAGTATTTT.

This clonotype came up many times. The rearrangement links TRBV6-5 to TRBJ1-2, with 7 nucleotides matching TRBD1. The CDR3 spans 15 residues. The V and J ends lost 0 bases and 8 bases, in that order; junction bases with no gene match: 9. Germline V gene lookup returns CDR1 MNHEY and CDR2 SVGAGI. The CDR3 DNA is TGTGCCAGCAGTTACTCGGCTGGCAGGGGGAAGGGCTACACCTTC. Translating gives CASSYSAGRGKGYTF.

This clonotype was observed many times. The CDR3 sequence: CSARRLALQETQYF. CDR3 coding DNA: TGCAGTGCTAGAAGGCTAGCCCTCCAAGAGACCCAGTACTTC. The chain combines TRBV20-1 with TRBJ2-5, with D possibly TRBD2 on 5 matching bases. This CDR3 comprises 14 residues. Germline loops: CDR1 DFQATT, CDR2 SNEGSKA (reference sequence). The V end was cut by 2 bases, the J end by 1 base, with 11 bases between.

A few counts support this clonotype. The chain couples TRBV20-1 to TRBJ2-3, with unresolved D. Germline CDR1 is DFQATT and CDR2 is SNEGSKA (reference sequence). This CDR3 has 14 residues. Trimming cost V 3 bases and J 2 bases, with 12 bases left between them. CDR3 in DNA: TGCAGTGCTAGGGAGTCGACTGACACAGATACGCAGTATTTT. This translates into CSARESTDTDTQYF.

This clonotype was seen only a few times. The gene calls are TRBV6-1 and TRBJ2-2; 8 positions match TRBD1. The ends lost 5 bases at V and 7 bases at J; junction bases unmatched: 6. The CDR3 is 14 amino acids. The germline gives CDR1 MNHNS, CDR2 SASEGT. The DNA for the CDR3 is TGTGCCAGCAGTCCGACAGGGGAGGTCGGGGAGCTGTTTTTT. Its protein product is CASSPTGEVGELFF.

This clonotype was recorded a few times. J is TRBJ2-6 and V is TRBV9; 7 bases match TRBD1. There are 17 residues in the CDR3. The ends lost 3 bases at V and 1 base at J; junction bases unmatched: 7. Germline-derived CDR1 and CDR2 are SGDLS and YYNGEE. As DNA, the CDR3 is TGTGCCAGCAGCGCGTCCCCAGGGGGATCTGGGGCCAACGTCCTGACTTTC. It yields the protein CASSASPGGSGANVLTF.

This clonotype occurred many times. This chain joins TRBV12-3 or TRBV12-4 and TRBJ1-4, with unresolved D. Trimming took 3 bases from V and 7 from J, leaving 12 bases between them. The CDR3 consists of 14 residues. CDR3 in DNA: TGTGCCAGCAGTTTTGCACGGCGGAGTGAAAAACTGTTTTTT. Its translation is CASSFARRSEKLFF.

CDR3 DNA: TGTGCCAGCGCCCGGGGGTCTAAGGATACGCAGTATTTT. Translating gives CASARGSKDTQYF. V is TRBV27 and J is TRBJ2-3, with TRBD2 as a possible D gene (6 bases). Germline V gene lookup returns CDR1 MNHEY and CDR2 SMNVEV (reference sequence). The V end was cut by 8 bases, the J end by 6 bases, with 15 bases between. The CDR3 totals 13 residues.

This clonotype occurred many times. The V call is TRBV12-3 or TRBV12-4, the J call TRBJ2-3, with 12 positions matching TRBD2. The CDR3 runs to 15 residues. The V gene end was trimmed by 6 bases and the J gene end by 6 bases; junction bases not matched to a gene: 7. CDR3 sequence: CASSPLLAGGDTQYF. DNA for the CDR3: TGTGCCAGCAGCCCGCTCCTAGCGGGAGGGGATACGCAGTATTTT.